The clone carrying this T cell receptor beta chain was counted many times. Its antigen is not identified. This record comes from a study of T cells after yellow fever vaccination. As for the study in general: Some fractions had low cell numbers, and these were prepared with SMART-Seq v4 Ultra Low Input.

Study-level results: The secondary response peaked faster, at day 5 versus 15, but was weaker. Primary-vaccination clones mostly resurfaced post-booster (96% CD4, approximately 87% CD8).

In germline, CDR1 is SGHTA, CDR2 FQGNSA. Trimming at V came to 3 bases and at J to 1 base, leaving 7 bases not matched to a gene. CDR3 length: 17 amino acids. A 5'RACE template-switching step, the method used to make TCR cDNA, added a universal primer site and UMIs. One entry per CDR3 protein, called by TCRdb with MiXCR from the 5' RACE reads. The sample gives 300,000 to 350,000 distinct CDR3 sequences, approximately 3.9% of which show up once; approximately 24% is in the top ten. The sequence came from a man between 18 and 29 years old who received the YFV17D yellow fever vaccine. The chain recombines TRBV7-2 with TRBJ2-3, with TRBD2 identical over 10 bases. Sequences were derived from PBMCs, sampled 5 days after the yellow fever booster vaccination. Written as DNA, the CDR3 is TGTGCCAGCAGCTTCCGCCTAGCGGGGGACCGCACAGATACGCAGTATTTT. This gives the protein CASSFRLAGDRTDTQYF.